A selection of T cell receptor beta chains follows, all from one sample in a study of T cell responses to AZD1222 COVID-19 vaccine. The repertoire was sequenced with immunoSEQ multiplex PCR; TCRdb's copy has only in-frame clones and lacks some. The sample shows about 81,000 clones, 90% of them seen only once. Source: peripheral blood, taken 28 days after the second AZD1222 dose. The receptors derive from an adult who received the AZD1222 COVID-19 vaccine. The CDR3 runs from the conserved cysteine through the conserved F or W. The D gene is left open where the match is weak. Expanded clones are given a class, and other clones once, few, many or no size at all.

CDR3 DNA: TGTGCCAGCAAAGGGGGATTGGGCACAGATACGCAGTATTTT
CDR3 protein: CASKGGLGTDTQYF
clone size: few
D gene: NA
V gene: TRBV3-1/TRBV3-2
J gene: TRBJ2-3

CDR3 DNA: TGTGCCAGCAGCCAAAGACTTAGCGAGCAGTACTTC
CDR3 protein: CASSQRLSEQYF
clone size: NA
D gene: NA
V gene: TRBV5-6
J gene: TRBJ2-7

CDR3 DNA: TGTGCCAGCAGCCGACGGACTACCGGGACAGGGGGCACGACAGATACGCAGTATTTT
CDR3 protein: CASSRRTTGTGGTTDTQYF
clone size: NA
D gene: TRBD1
V gene: TRBV11-2
J gene: TRBJ2-3

CDR3 DNA: TGCGCCAGCAGCCAAGATCTTGGCCAGAAGTATTACGAGCAGTACTTC
CDR3 protein: CASSQDLGQKYYEQYF
clone size: NA
D gene: NA
V gene: TRBV4-1
J gene: TRBJ2-7

CDR3 DNA: TGTGCCAGTCGGGACAGGGGTCGCGCAGATACGCAGTATTTT
CDR3 protein: CASRDRGRADTQYF
clone size: once
D gene: TRBD1
V gene: TRBV19
J gene: TRBJ2-3

CDR3 DNA: TGTGCCAGCAGCTTAGACAGTTTAAATCAGCCCCAGCATTTT
CDR3 protein: CASSLDSLNQPQHF
clone size: NA
D gene: NA
V gene: TRBV7-2
J gene: TRBJ1-5

CDR3 DNA: TGTGCCTGGAGTGTAAATACCTACACCGGGGAGCTGTTTTTT
CDR3 protein: CAWSVNTYTGELFF
clone size: once
D gene: NA
V gene: TRBV30
J gene: TRBJ2-2

CDR3 DNA: TGTGCCAGCAGCCAAGGATCCCTGGGCGGCACTGAAGCTTTCTTT
CDR3 protein: CASSQGSLGGTEAFF
clone size: NA
D gene: NA
V gene: TRBV14
J gene: TRBJ1-1

CDR3 DNA: TGTGCCAGCAGCTTGGCCTTCAGCGGGGCGACCCAGTACTTC
CDR3 protein: CASSLAFSGATQYF
clone size: NA
D gene: TRBD2
V gene: TRBV5-6
J gene: TRBJ2-5

CDR3 DNA: TGTGCCAGCAGCTTAGATGGGGGGGATCAGCCCCAGCATTTT
CDR3 protein: CASSLDGGDQPQHF
clone size: once
D gene: NA
V gene: TRBV11-2
J gene: TRBJ1-5

CDR3 DNA: TGTGCCAGCAGTTTATCAGGGACTAGCGCCTACAATGAGCAGTTCTTC
CDR3 protein: CASSLSGTSAYNEQFF
clone size: few
D gene: TRBD2
V gene: TRBV28
J gene: TRBJ2-1

CDR3 DNA: TGTGCCAGTAGTATTCCGGCTAGCGTCTACAATGAGCAGTTCTTC
CDR3 protein: CASSIPASVYNEQFF
clone size: once
D gene: NA
V gene: TRBV19
J gene: TRBJ2-1

CDR3 DNA: TGTGCCAGCAGTGAAGAGAGGGACCATCAGCCCCAGCATTTT
CDR3 protein: CASSEERDHQPQHF
clone size: NA
D gene: NA
V gene: TRBV6-1
J gene: TRBJ1-5

CDR3 DNA: TGTGCCAGCAGGCGGGTGGCCACAACTAATGAAAAGCTGTTTTTT
CDR3 protein: CASRRVATTNEKLFF
clone size: NA
D gene: NA
V gene: TRBV6-5
J gene: TRBJ1-4

CDR3 DNA: TGTGCCATCTCACAGAAGAACACTGAAGCTTTCTTT
CDR3 protein: CAISQKNTEAFF
clone size: NA
D gene: NA
V gene: TRBV5-8
J gene: TRBJ1-1

CDR3 DNA: TGCAGCGTCCAGGACACCAACTCTGGAAACACCATATATTTT
CDR3 protein: CSVQDTNSGNTIYF
clone size: few
D gene: NA
V gene: TRBV29-1
J gene: TRBJ1-3

CDR3 DNA: TGTGCCACCAGTTTAAGCGGGGCAGGAGATACGCAGTATTTT
CDR3 protein: CATSLSGAGDTQYF
clone size: few
D gene: TRBD2
V gene: TRBV24-1
J gene: TRBJ2-3

CDR3 DNA: TGTGCCAGTAGTAGGACAGGGCGGAGCAATCAGCCCCAGCATTTT
CDR3 protein: CASSRTGRSNQPQHF
clone size: NA
D gene: TRBD1
V gene: TRBV19
J gene: TRBJ1-5

CDR3 DNA: TGTGCCAGCAGGTACCGGGACAGGGGAGGCTATGGCTACACCTTC
CDR3 protein: CASRYRDRGGYGYTF
clone size: NA
D gene: TRBD1
V gene: TRBV28
J gene: TRBJ1-2

CDR3 DNA: TGTGCCAGCAGCTTGGGACAGGGCTTTGGAAATGATGGCTACACCTTC
CDR3 protein: CASSLGQGFGNDGYTF
clone size: NA
D gene: TRBD1
V gene: TRBV7-2
J gene: TRBJ1-2

CDR3 DNA: TGTGCCAGCAGTGGGGAGGTTTATAGCAATCAGCCCCAGCATTTT
CDR3 protein: CASSGEVYSNQPQHF
clone size: NA
D gene: NA
V gene: TRBV2
J gene: TRBJ1-5

CDR3 DNA: TGTGCCAGCAGTGACTCGTTTGTAGAGGAGTTAACAGATACGCAGTATTTT
CDR3 protein: CASSDSFVEELTDTQYF
clone size: NA
D gene: NA
V gene: TRBV6-4
J gene: TRBJ2-3

CDR3 DNA: TGTGCCAGCAGTTTTGGCAGGTTGCCCCTAAGGAATGAGCAGTTCTTC
CDR3 protein: CASSFGRLPLRNEQFF
clone size: NA
D gene: NA
V gene: TRBV27
J gene: TRBJ2-1

CDR3 DNA: TGCGCCAGCAAAGGACTAGCGCGTTACACCGGGGAGCTGTTTTTT
CDR3 protein: CASKGLARYTGELFF
clone size: NA
D gene: TRBD2
V gene: TRBV5-1
J gene: TRBJ2-2

CDR3 DNA: TGCGCCAGCAGCTCCGGAACGCGGGGTTTCACAGATACGCAGTATTTT
CDR3 protein: CASSSGTRGFTDTQYF
clone size: NA
D gene: NA
V gene: TRBV5-1
J gene: TRBJ2-3

CDR3 DNA: TGTGCCAGCCTTCCCTTCCGAGGACGGAATGAAAAACTGTTTTTT
CDR3 protein: CASLPFRGRNEKLFF
clone size: once
D gene: NA
V gene: TRBV2
J gene: TRBJ1-4

CDR3 DNA: TGTGCCAGCGACCCCGGTGAAGGTCCTGAAGCTTTCTTT
CDR3 protein: CASDPGEGPEAFF
clone size: NA
D gene: NA
V gene: TRBV28
J gene: TRBJ1-1

CDR3 DNA: TGTGCCAGCAGTTCCCGCGGGGGGTTCACTGAAGCTTTCTTT
CDR3 protein: CASSSRGGFTEAFF
clone size: NA
D gene: NA
V gene: TRBV28
J gene: TRBJ1-1

CDR3 DNA: TGTGCCAGCAAGGGCAGGCCCCCCTCTGGAAACACCATATATTTT
CDR3 protein: CASKGRPPSGNTIYF
clone size: once
D gene: NA
V gene: TRBV28
J gene: TRBJ1-3